The 27 T cell receptor beta chains below come from one sample, sequenced in a study of OX40 agonist ivuxolimab in advanced cancers. Assay: immunoSEQ multiplex PCR; the TCRdb copy retains only in-frame clones and omits some. The sample shows tens of thousands of clones, 89% of them seen only once. The sample in question was CD4+ or CD8+ T cells sorted from blood, obtained in a trial of the OX40 agonist ivuxolimab. These receptors came from an adult with an advanced solid tumor such as melanoma, head and neck, liver or kidney cancer.

The J gene is TRBJ2-1, the V gene TRBV28; 12 bases agree with TRBD2. This CDR3 contains 14 residues. Trimming at V came to 8 bases and at J to 8 bases, leaving 7 bases not matched to a gene. The germline gives CDR1 MDHEN, CDR2 SYDVKM. CDR3 protein: CASGLAGGRYEQFF. DNA of the CDR3: TGTGCCAGCGGTCTAGCGGGGGGGCGATATGAGCAGTTCTTC.

The V call is TRBV7-8, the J call TRBJ1-1; TRBD1 matches at 7 bases. The germline V gene encodes CDR1 SGHVS and CDR2 FQNEAQ. V shed 5 bases, J shed 1 base, and the junction held 4 bases outside the gene matches. There are 14 residues in the CDR3. CDR3: CASSGTARNTEAFF. CDR3 coding DNA: TGTGCCAGCAGCGGGACAGCACGGAACACTGAAGCTTTCTTT.

The chain employs TRBV30 and TRBJ1-5, with a possible D match to TRBD1 (6 bases). The CDR3 runs 13 residues. Trimming cost V 3 bases and J 1 base, with 7 bases left between them. The germline V gene encodes CDR1 GTSNPN and CDR2 SVGIG (reference sequence). DNA of the CDR3: TGTGCCTGGAGACAGGGAAGCAATCAGCCCCAGCATTTT. It yields the protein CAWRQGSNQPQHF.

The chain recombines TRBV6-6 with TRBJ2-7; TRBD1 is a possible D gene (6 bases). Germline V gives CDR1 MNHNY, CDR2 SVGAGI (reference sequence). V was shortened by 3 bases and J by 5 bases, with 17 bases between the two germline ends. This CDR3 is 15 amino acids long. The CDR3 DNA reads TGTGCCAGCAGTTATCCGACGACAGGCAACCACGAGCAGTACTTC. This translates into CASSYPTTGNHEQYF.

This clone appeared once. V usage is TRBV7-9 and J usage is TRBJ1-4, with TRBD1 matching over 10 bases. V gave up 0 bases and J gave up 8 bases; unmatched junction bases: 6. The CDR3 is made up of 16 amino acids. Germline V CDR1 and CDR2: SEHNR, FQNEAQ (reference sequence). In DNA form, the CDR3 reads TGTGCCAGCAGCTTAGCTGGGACAGGGGTGGGGGAAAAACTGTTTTTT. It yields the protein CASSLAGTGVGEKLFF. The entire variable domain, with the rest obtained from reference TRBV7-9 and TRBJ1-4, is as follows: DTGVSQNPRHKITKRGQNVTFRCDPISEHNRLYWYRQTLGQGPEFLTYFQNEAQLEKSRLLSDRFSAERPKGSFSTLEIQRTEQGDSAMYLCASSLAGTGVGEKLFFGSGTQLSVL.

The CDR3 reads CATSRDRGEEEKLFF. The CDR3 DNA sequence: TGTGCCACCAGCAGAGATAGGGGGGAGGAGGAAAAACTGTTTTTT. The chain is built from TRBV15 and TRBJ1-4, with D maybe TRBD1 (6 bases). Trimming removed 0 bases at V and 8 bases at J, with 13 bases between. Germline CDR1 and CDR2: LNHNV and YYDKDF (reference sequence). This CDR3 comprises 15 residues.

J is TRBJ1-3 and V is TRBV10-3, with D unresolved. Per germline, CDR1 ENHRY and CDR2 SYGVKD. This CDR3 has 17 amino acids. V was clipped by 0 bases and J by 1 base, with 13 bases between them. CDR3 sequence reads: CAISESREWGSGNTIYF. For the CDR3, the DNA is TGTGCCATCAGTGAGTCTAGGGAATGGGGATCTGGAAACACCATATATTTT.

The chain carries TRBV5-1 and TRBJ1-2; D not resolved. This CDR3 comprises 16 residues. Between the trimmed V and J ends, which lost 0 bases and 8 bases, there was a span of 20 bases. The germline gives CDR1 SGHRS, CDR2 YFSETQ. CDR3 sequence: CASSLERESGSSGYTF. The CDR3 DNA follows: TGCGCCAGCAGCTTGGAAAGGGAGTCAGGTTCTTCGGGCTACACCTTC.

This clone was found once. The rearrangement uses TRBV19 and TRBJ1-5; D remains unclear. Germline CDR1 and CDR2: LNHDA and SQIVND (reference sequence). Trimming cost V 0 bases and J 1 base, with 7 bases left between them. There are 15 residues in the CDR3. CDR3 in amino acids: CASSIEGLSNQPQHF. The CDR3 DNA reads as TGTGCCAGTAGTATAGAGGGGTTAAGCAATCAGCCCCAGCATTTT.

The CDR3 bases are TGCGCCAGCAGCCAAGAATTAAGTCCTCGAGGCTACGAGCAGTACTTC. It codes for CASSQELSPRGYEQYF. The V gene is TRBV4-3, the J gene TRBJ2-7; no clear D gene. The CDR3 runs 16 residues. The germline gives CDR1 LGHNA, CDR2 YSLEER. V lost 0 bases to trimming and J lost 3 bases, with 15 bases between them.

The chain joins TRBV5-1 to TRBJ1-1; possible D gene TRBD1, 5 bases. The germline CDR1 and CDR2 sequences are SGHRS and YFSETQ. V was cut by 1 base and J by 1 base, with 11 bases left in between. The CDR3 is 15 amino acids. The CDR3 bases are TGCGCCAGCAGCTTGTCGGGCCAGGGGAACACTGAAGCTTTCTTT. Translating it yields CASSLSGQGNTEAFF.

The V and J genes are TRBV10-3 and TRBJ2-3, with D perhaps being TRBD1 or TRBD2 (6 bases each). Germline CDR1 is ENHRY and CDR2 is SYGVKD. Trimming removed 0 bases from V and 5 bases from J, with 15 bases in between. This CDR3 region has 16 residues. Written as DNA, the CDR3 is TGTGCCATCAGTGAGTCGTTGGGGGGCCGAAAAGATACGCAGTATTTT. As protein: CAISESLGGRKDTQYF.

The chain combines TRBV6-5 with TRBJ1-6, with 7 bases identical to TRBD1. Germline trimming cut 2 bases from V and 9 bases from J; bases unmatched to any gene: 7. There are 15 residues in the CDR3. Germline lookup yields CDR1 MNHEY and CDR2 SVGAGI. CDR3 amino acids: CASSYGGQLGSPLHF. Written as DNA, the CDR3 is TGTGCCAGCAGTTACGGGGGACAGCTCGGTTCACCCCTCCACTTT.

In its sample, this clone was seen once. The chain carries TRBV5-1 and TRBJ1-3, with D uncertain. The CDR3 sequence is 14 residues long. Germline V lookup: CDR1 SGHRS, CDR2 YFSETQ. The V gene lost 0 bases and the J gene lost 1 base, with 5 bases spanning the gap. CDR3 nucleotides: TGCGCCAGCAGCTTGGAGGGTTCTGGAAACACCATATATTTT. Its translation: CASSLEGSGNTIYF.

The chain carries TRBV10-3 and TRBJ1-1; TRBD1 matches 7 bases. V shed 7 bases, J shed 3 bases, and the junction held 11 bases outside the gene matches. Germline V gene sequence: CDR1 ENHRY, CDR2 SYGVKD. The CDR3 runs 15 residues. The CDR3 is CAITKTGTQDTEAFF. CDR3 nucleotide sequence: TGTGCCATCACCAAGACAGGGACCCAGGACACTGAAGCTTTCTTT.

The gene calls are TRBV18 and TRBJ2-7; possible D gene TRBD1, 5 bases. There are 13 residues in the CDR3. Germline V CDR1 and CDR2: KGHSH, LQKENI. Trimming stripped 5 bases from V and 6 bases from J, with 14 bases between. The DNA of the CDR3 is TGTGCCAGCTCAGCAATTACAGGTCGCGAGCAGTACTTC. It yields the protein CASSAITGREQYF.

The chain uses TRBV11-3 and TRBJ2-1; TRBD1 matches at 8 bases. Germline CDR1 reads SGHNT; CDR2 reads YENEEA. CDR3 length: 14 amino acids. Trimming removed 5 bases from V and 8 bases from J; junction bases left unmatched: 8. The CDR3 loop is CASSGRTGRYEQFF. The CDR3 DNA follows: TGTGCCAGCAGCGGAAGGACAGGGAGATATGAGCAGTTCTTC.

J is TRBJ1-3 and V is TRBV9, with unresolved D. CDR1 is SGDLS and CDR2 is YYNGEE in the germline V gene. Trimming pared 5 bases from V and 0 bases from J, leaving 12 bases between. The length of the CDR3 is 15 residues. CDR3 coding DNA: TGTGCCAGCAGTCCAGGTGGAGTCTCTGGAAACACCATATATTTT. Its translation: CASSPGGVSGNTIYF.

The V gene is TRBV7-2, the J gene TRBJ1-5; D uncertain. Per the germline V gene, CDR1 is SGHTA and CDR2 is FQGNSA. V dropped 2 bases and J dropped 9 bases, with 14 bases sitting between them. The CDR3 covers 14 residues. CDR3 residues: CASSLFPSGGPQHF. The CDR3 DNA reads TGTGCCAGCAGCTTATTTCCCAGCGGAGGGCCCCAGCATTTT.

The chain uses TRBV4-1 and TRBJ1-1; D unclear. V was pared by 4 bases and J by 0 bases, with 12 bases between. The CDR3 runs 15 residues. The germline V gene encodes CDR1 MGHRA and CDR2 YSYEKL. The CDR3 DNA follows: TGCGCCAGCAGCCCGAGGGAGGAACTGAACACTGAAGCTTTCTTT. Its translation is CASSPREELNTEAFF.

The chain combines TRBV7-9 with TRBJ1-1, with 8 nucleotides matching TRBD1. Germline V gives CDR1 SEHNR, CDR2 FQNEAQ (reference sequence). CDR3 length equals 16 residues. The V segment lost 3 bases and the J segment 0 bases; nucleotides outside the gene matches: 6. Here the CDR3 DNA reads TGTGCCAGCAGCTTTCCACCGGGACAGGTGAACACTGAAGCTTTCTTT. This sequence encodes CASSFPPGQVNTEAFF.

The CDR3 sequence is CASSLTYGGTQYF. The DNA for the CDR3 is TGTGCCAGCAGCTTAACGTACGGGGGGACCCAGTACTTC. The chain recombines TRBV7-3 with TRBJ2-5; D might be TRBD2 (6 bases). The CDR3 consists of 13 residues. Germline CDR1 reads SGHTA; CDR2 reads FQGTGA. Trimming stripped 0 bases from V and 7 bases from J, with 9 bases between.

J is TRBJ2-1 and V is TRBV30; 7 bases are a match to TRBD2. V was pared by 1 base and J by 6 bases, with 15 bases of the junction left unmatched. Germline V gives CDR1 GTSNPN, CDR2 SVGIG (reference sequence). CDR3 length equals 17 residues. DNA of the CDR3: TGTGCCTGGAGTGAATTTTGGAAGGGAGCGGGAATCAATGAGCAGTTCTTC. Protein product: CAWSEFWKGAGINEQFF.

This clone is medium-sized (0.01 to 0.1%). The chain uses TRBV7-9 and TRBJ1-2; D call uncertain. The CDR3 loop spans 12 amino acids. Trimming removed 4 bases at V and 4 bases at J, with 7 bases between. In germline, CDR1 is SEHNR, CDR2 FQNEAQ (reference sequence). DNA of the CDR3: TGTGCCAGCAGCTCCGACTTCTATGGCTACACCTTC. It codes for CASSSDFYGYTF.

V and J are TRBV6-6 and TRBJ1-5; TRBD1 is a possible D gene (6 bases). The CDR3 loop spans 13 amino acids. Per germline, CDR1 MNHNY and CDR2 SVGAGI (reference sequence). Deletions cut 8 bases from V and 5 bases from J, with 13 bases between. DNA of the CDR3: TGTGCCAGCCAAAGGGGGACGGATCAGCCCCAGCATTTT. This gives the protein CASQRGTDQPQHF.

The chain uses TRBV18 and TRBJ2-4, with D unclear. V was pared by 2 bases and J by 9 bases, with 17 bases between. The CDR3 runs to 15 residues. Germline assignment: CDR1 KGHSH and CDR2 LQKENI. Here the CDR3 reads CASSPNTGPKGIQYF. The CDR3 nucleotides are TGTGCCAGCTCACCAAATACCGGGCCAAAAGGCATTCAGTACTTC.

This sequence joins TRBV2 and TRBJ2-5; TRBD2 matches at 11 bases. CDR1 SNHLY and CDR2 FYNNEI come from the germline V gene. J gave up 8 bases and V 7 bases, and 6 bases lay outside the gene matches. This CDR3 has 13 amino acids. The CDR3 DNA follows: TGTGCCAGCACTCCCGGGACTAGCGGTACCCAGTACTTC. Protein sequence: CASTPGTSGTQYF.